Presented here are 23 T cell receptor beta chains from one specimen sequenced in a study of Ad26.COV2.S vaccination and SARS-CoV-2 variants. The treatment is: some 20 received Ad26.COV2.S at low or high dose, single or two shots; a few received placebo; per-sample allocation not given. Specimens were obtained on day 63 following the first vaccine or placebo injection. Assay used: immunoSEQ multiplex PCR; TCRdb lists only in-frame clones, some missing. The sample records just over 350,000 clones, approximately 81% being singletons. The source was peripheral blood, collected in a trial of Ad26.COV2.S vaccine versus placebo. The origin of the receptors is a person between 18 and 65 years old who received the Ad26.COV2.S COVID-19 vaccine or a placebo.

The rearrangement uses TRBV18 and TRBJ1-4; D is possibly TRBD1 (6 bases). V was cut by 5 bases and J by 0 bases, with 13 bases left in between. Germline CDR1 reads KGHSH; CDR2 reads LQKENI. The CDR3 is made up of 16 amino acids. CDR3 nucleotide sequence: TGTGCCAGCTCATTTGGACAGCCAGCAACTAATGAAAAACTGTTTTTT. Translation gives CASSFGQPATNEKLFF.

The V and J genes are TRBV5-4 and TRBJ1-6; the D is unclear. This CDR3 spans 16 amino acids. Trimming removed 4 bases at V and 9 bases at J, with 20 bases between. Germline lookup yields CDR1 SGHNT and CDR2 YYREEE (reference sequence). The CDR3 sequence: CASSPMRDLTSSPLHF. DNA of the CDR3: TGTGCCAGCAGCCCGATGAGGGATTTAACTAGTTCACCCCTCCACTTT.

This clone was seen at least ten times. This chain connects TRBV12-3 or TRBV12-4 to TRBJ1-2; D not certain. CDR3 length: 13 residues. V was trimmed by 6 bases and J by 1 base, leaving 9 bases between them. The CDR3 DNA reads as TGTGCCAGCAGCCCCGGAAATAACTATGGCTACACCTTC. This encodes CASSPGNNYGYTF.

This clone was observed a handful of times. This chain joins TRBV6-2 or TRBV6-3 and TRBJ2-3; 8 bases map to TRBD2. CDR3 length: 15 residues. Germline CDR1 is MNHEY and CDR2 is SVGEGT. Losses at the gene ends were 2 bases for V and 9 bases for J; bases not matched to a gene: 10. The CDR3 DNA sequence: TGTGCCAGCAGTTACCCCGCGGGGGGTCCGGCGACGCAGTATTTT. This gives the protein CASSYPAGGPATQYF.

The chain employs TRBV5-1 and TRBJ2-5; TRBD1 might be the D (6 bases). Germline CDR1 SGHRS, CDR2 YFSETQ. The CDR3 extends over 13 amino acids. The V and J ends lost 4 bases and 5 bases respectively, with 12 bases between them. CDR3 nucleotides: TGCGCCAGCAGCATACAGGGTTTCGAGACCCAGTACTTC. It is translated as CASSIQGFETQYF.

The V gene is TRBV6-1, the J gene TRBJ1-5, with no clear D. CDR1 is MNHNS and CDR2 is SASEGT in the germline V gene. V dropped 2 bases and J dropped 3 bases, with 20 bases sitting between them. The CDR3 has 18 amino acids. The CDR3 region has the DNA TGTGCCAGCAGTGAATTTCGGGCCGAAGCCTTTACCAATCAGCCCCAGCATTTT. Amino acids: CASSEFRAEAFTNQPQHF.

CDR3 loop: CASSPMTGGETQYF. The CDR3 DNA reads TGTGCCAGCAGCCCGATGACAGGGGGCGAGACCCAGTACTTC. This chain joins TRBV5-4 and TRBJ2-5; 10 nucleotides agree with TRBD1. Germline V gene sequence: CDR1 SGHNT, CDR2 YYREEE (reference sequence). This CDR3 is 14 amino acids long. Trimming at V came to 4 bases and at J to 5 bases, leaving 5 bases not matched to a gene.

The chain uses TRBV5-8 and TRBJ2-1, with unresolved D. Trimming removed 0 bases at V and 3 bases at J, with 19 bases between. Germline CDR1 and CDR2: SGHTS and YDEGEE. The CDR3 contains 18 residues. The CDR3 coding sequence is TGTGCCAGCAGCTTGGGTCGGGTTCCCATATATGTCTACAATGAGCAGTTCTTC. Amino acids: CASSLGRVPIYVYNEQFF.

This clone has at least ten counts. The chain has TRBV2 and TRBJ2-2; TRBD2 agrees at 9 bases. This CDR3 has 16 amino acids. CDR1 is SNHLY, CDR2 FYNNEI, per germline. V gave up 6 bases and J gave up 2 bases; unmatched junction bases: 7. The chain's CDR3 is CASSPMLAGNTGELFF. CDR3 sequence (DNA): TGTGCCAGCAGCCCTATGCTAGCGGGAAACACCGGGGAGCTGTTTTTT.

This sequence joins TRBV6-5 and TRBJ2-1, with D possibly being TRBD2 (6 bases). This CDR3 contains 14 residues. V was shortened by 1 base and J by 4 bases, with 8 bases between the two germline ends. Germline V lookup: CDR1 MNHEY, CDR2 SVGAGI. For the CDR3, the DNA is TGTGCCAGCAGTTACTACGGGGGATACAATGAGCAGTTCTTC. It encodes CASSYYGGYNEQFF.

This clone was seen just once. V usage is TRBV19 and J usage is TRBJ1-5, with TRBD1 matching over 9 bases. The CDR3 covers 16 residues. The germline CDR1 and CDR2 sequences are LNHDA and SQIVND (reference sequence). Trimming removed 4 bases from V and 6 bases from J; junction bases left unmatched: 10. Here the CDR3 reads CASSRPRGQGIQPQHF. The CDR3 region has the DNA TGTGCCAGTAGTAGGCCCAGGGGACAGGGTATTCAGCCCCAGCATTTT.

The gene calls are TRBV12-5 and TRBJ2-3, with 9 bases aligning to TRBD1. Trimming took 5 bases from V and 2 from J; bases not matched to a gene: 5. There are 15 residues in the CDR3. CDR1 and CDR2 (germline): LGHNT, FRNRAP. CDR3 DNA: TGTGCTAGTGGTACGGGACAGGGTAACACAGATACGCAGTATTTT. It specifies CASGTGQGNTDTQYF.

CDR3 protein: CASSKGSPQIDTQYF. The CDR3 region has the DNA TGTGCCAGTAGTAAAGGTAGCCCGCAGATAGATACGCAGTATTTT. J is TRBJ2-3 and V is TRBV19; D is uncertain. In germline, CDR1 is LNHDA, CDR2 SQIVND (reference sequence). The V gene lost 4 bases and the J gene lost 5 bases, with 16 bases spanning the gap. The CDR3 is 15 amino acids.

Of note for this clone: A read error may produce the germline difference seen at one junction end. This chain uses TRBV18 with TRBJ2-1; tentative D call: TRBD1 (5 bases). The V gene's germline CDR1 is KGHSH and CDR2 LQKENI. The CDR3 runs 16 residues. CDR3 DNA sequence: TGTGCCAGCTCACCACCGCAGGGCGAGTTATGGTCGAATGTGGTCTTC. Translation gives CASSPPQGELWSNVVF.

This chain uses TRBV4-1 with TRBJ2-7, with 7 bases lining up with TRBD1. The CDR3 extends over 15 amino acids. Germline values: CDR1 MGHRA, CDR2 YSYEKL. Germline trimming cut 4 bases from V and 3 bases from J; bases unmatched to any gene: 9. The CDR3 spells CASSPRQGTGYEQYF. The DNA of the CDR3 is TGCGCCAGCAGCCCCCGACAGGGTACGGGCTACGAGCAGTACTTC.

DNA for the CDR3: TGCGCCAGCAGCGCGGGGGTTGGCAATCAGCCCCAGCATTTT. This translates into CASSAGVGNQPQHF. The chain recombines TRBV5-1 with TRBJ1-5; D is possibly TRBD1 (5 bases). CDR1 is SGHRS, CDR2 YFSETQ, per germline. This CDR3 is 14 amino acids long. Between the trimmed V and J ends, which lost 4 bases and 2 bases, there was a span of 10 bases.

As to this clone: The junction shows a germline mismatch at one end, possibly a read error. The chain couples TRBV24-1 to TRBJ2-2; 13 bases line up with TRBD2. The CDR3 sequence is 17 residues long. CDR1 is KGHDR and CDR2 is SFDVKD in the germline V gene. Here the CDR3 DNA reads TGTGCCACCAGCAGGACTAGCGGGAGTTCGAAAACCGGGGAGCTGTTTTTT. Translating it yields CATSRTSGSSKTGELFF.

This chain uses TRBV12-5 with TRBJ1-1; 7 bases line up with TRBD1. The CDR3 has 18 residues. Germline assignment: CDR1 LGHNT and CDR2 FRNRAP. V shed 1 base and J 2 bases; nucleotides not matched to a gene: 13. CDR3 DNA sequence: TGTGCTAGTGGTTTGGCGATTGGAGGCAGGGGGATTAACACTGAAGCTTTCTTT. This encodes CASGLAIGGRGINTEAFF.

The genes are TRBV5-6 and TRBJ1-4; D is unresolved. V dropped 4 bases and J dropped 13 bases, with 23 bases sitting between them. CDR3 length: 15 residues. CDR1 SGHDT and CDR2 YYEEEE come from the germline V gene. CDR3 nucleotide sequence: TGTGCCAGCAGCCTAAGATCCACTTCCGGACCCCGACTGTTTTTT. Its protein is CASSLRSTSGPRLFF.

V is TRBV7-8 and J is TRBJ1-6; a possible D gene is TRBD1 (6 bases). Germline V gene lookup returns CDR1 SGHVS and CDR2 FQNEAQ. The ends were cut back, 5 bases at V and 0 bases at J, with 11 bases in the middle. This CDR3 has 16 residues. The CDR3 DNA is TGTGCCAGCAGCCCAGGACAGAGCTCCTATAATTCACCCCTCCACTTT. Protein: CASSPGQSSYNSPLHF.

The chain links TRBV2 to TRBJ2-1, with 10 bases aligning to TRBD1. Germline V gene sequence: CDR1 SNHLY, CDR2 FYNNEI. The CDR3 runs 16 residues. V lost 3 bases, J lost 5 bases, and 7 bases stayed unmatched. The CDR3 spells CASSDLDRGLDNEQFF. DNA for the CDR3: TGTGCCAGCAGTGATCTCGACAGGGGGCTGGACAATGAGCAGTTCTTC. The full variable domain, completed using reference TRBV2 and TRBJ2-1, is EPEVTQTPSHQVTQMGQEVILRCVPISNHLYFYWYRQILGQKVEFLVSFYNNEISEKSEIFDDQFSVERPDGSNFTLKIRSTKLEDSAMYFCASSDLDRGLDNEQFFGPGTRLTVL.

This rearrangement joins TRBV30 to TRBJ2-7; D perhaps matches TRBD1 (5 bases). The CDR3 contains 13 residues. Germline V gene lookup returns CDR1 GTSNPN and CDR2 SVGIG (reference sequence). V was clipped by 4 bases and J by 3 bases, with 13 bases between them. CDR3 protein: CAWNDSPYYEQYF. CDR3 bases: TGTGCCTGGAACGACAGTCCCTACTACGAGCAGTACTTC.

This chain links TRBV28 with TRBJ2-6; the D gene is possibly TRBD1 (6 bases). CDR3 length equals 15 residues. Trimming cost V 3 bases and J 2 bases, with 8 bases left between them. CDR1 and CDR2 from the germline V gene are MDHEN and SYDVKM. CDR3 protein: CASSFRGTGANVLTF. CDR3 nucleotide sequence: TGTGCCAGCAGTTTCAGGGGCACTGGGGCCAACGTCCTGACTTTC.